A single sample is the source of the 3 T cell receptor beta chains below, sequenced in a study of human T cells and chemical hapten exposure. The time point here: pre-sensitization, week 0. The treatment: therapeutic diphenylcyclopropenone sensitization with weekly scalp DPC. TCRdb passed the RACE reads through MiXCR, listing each CDR3 protein once. The table has under 300,000 distinct CDR3 sequences, 7.5% to 10% seen once. The sequenced sample was whole blood, obtained in connection with sensitization to the hapten diphenylcyclopropenone (DPC). Source of these receptors: a woman aged 40 to 50 with alopecia areata. Some clones in this sample may be carry-over from other donors' samples.

The rearrangement links TRBV12-3 or TRBV12-4 to TRBJ2-7, with 8 nucleotides matching TRBD1. CDR3 size: 15 residues. V shed 1 base and J 3 bases; nucleotides not matched to a gene: 5. The CDR3 DNA is TGTGCCAGCAGTTTAGGACAGGGGATGAACTACGAGCAGTACTTC. Translating gives CASSLGQGMNYEQYF.

This clonotype was detected only a few times. This chain connects TRBV6-1 to TRBJ2-7; TRBD1 agrees at 8 bases. The CDR3 is 16 amino acids. CDR1 and CDR2 (germline): MNHNS, SASEGT. With 10 bases clipped from V and 6 bases from J, the junction kept 20 bases outside the gene matches. In nucleotides, the CDR3 is TGTGCCATACGGGAGTTGGGGGGACAGGCCCGAGGCGAGCAGTACTTC. Translating it yields CAIRELGGQARGEQYF.

The V gene is TRBV27, the J gene TRBJ1-6, with TRBD1 as a possible D gene (6 bases). Trimming pared 5 bases from V and 13 bases from J, leaving 18 bases between. The CDR3 covers 14 residues. Germline V gene data show CDR1 as MNHEY and CDR2 as SMNVEV (reference sequence). The CDR3 DNA follows: TGTGCCAGCAGTCTCCGGACAGTTTTTGGGCCCCTCCACTTT. Its translation is CASSLRTVFGPLHF.